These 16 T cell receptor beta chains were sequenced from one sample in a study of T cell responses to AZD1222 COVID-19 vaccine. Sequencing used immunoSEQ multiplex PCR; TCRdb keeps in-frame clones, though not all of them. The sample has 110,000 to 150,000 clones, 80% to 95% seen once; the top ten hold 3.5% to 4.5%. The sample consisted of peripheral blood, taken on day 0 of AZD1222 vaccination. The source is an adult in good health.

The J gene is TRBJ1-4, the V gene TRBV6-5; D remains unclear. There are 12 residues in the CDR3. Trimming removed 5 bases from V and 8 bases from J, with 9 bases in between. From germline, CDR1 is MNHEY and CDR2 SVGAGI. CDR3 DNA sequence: TGTGCCAGCAGTCGCCGACCGGAAAAACTGTTTTTT. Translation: CASSRRPEKLFF.

DNA for the CDR3: TGTGCCAGCAGCTTGACTCCTGGCACTGAAGCTTTCTTT. It yields the protein CASSLTPGTEAFF. The chain employs TRBV5-4 and TRBJ1-1; D remains ambiguous. The germline V gene has CDR1 SGHNT and CDR2 YYREEE (reference sequence). The CDR3 runs 13 residues. Trimming cost V 1 base and J 4 bases, with 8 bases left between them.

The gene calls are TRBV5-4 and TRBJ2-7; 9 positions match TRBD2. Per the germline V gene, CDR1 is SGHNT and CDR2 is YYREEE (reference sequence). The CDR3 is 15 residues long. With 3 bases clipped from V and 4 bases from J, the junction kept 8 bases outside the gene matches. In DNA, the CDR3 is TGTGCCAGCAGCTCACGGCGGGAGGGCCCATACGAGCAGTACTTC. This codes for CASSSRREGPYEQYF.

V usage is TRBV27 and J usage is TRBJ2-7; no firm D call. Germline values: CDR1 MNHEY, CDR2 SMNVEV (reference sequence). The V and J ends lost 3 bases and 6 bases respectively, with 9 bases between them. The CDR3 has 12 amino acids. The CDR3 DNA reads TGTGCCAGCAGTTTTGGTGGTAGCGAGCAGTACTTC. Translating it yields CASSFGGSEQYF.

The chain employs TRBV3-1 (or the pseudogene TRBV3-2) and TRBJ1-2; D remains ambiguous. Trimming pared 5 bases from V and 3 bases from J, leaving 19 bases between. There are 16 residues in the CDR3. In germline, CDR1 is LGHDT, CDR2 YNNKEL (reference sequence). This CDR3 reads CASSFKWAARDYGYTF. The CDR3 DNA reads TGTGCCAGCAGCTTCAAGTGGGCGGCGAGGGACTATGGCTACACCTTC.

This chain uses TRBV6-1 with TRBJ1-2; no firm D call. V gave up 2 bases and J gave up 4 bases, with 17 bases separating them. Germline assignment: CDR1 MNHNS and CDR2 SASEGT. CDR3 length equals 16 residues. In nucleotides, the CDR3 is TGTGCCAGCAGTGAAAGAATGAGGATCCCGGGCTATGGCTACACCTTC. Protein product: CASSERMRIPGYGYTF.

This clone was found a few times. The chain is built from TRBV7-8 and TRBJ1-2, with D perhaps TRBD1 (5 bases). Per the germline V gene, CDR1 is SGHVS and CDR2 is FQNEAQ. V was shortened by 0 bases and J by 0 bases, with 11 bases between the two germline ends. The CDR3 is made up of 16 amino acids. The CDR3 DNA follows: TGTGCCAGCAGCTTAGCGGACCGAGGGGCTAACTATGGCTACACCTTC. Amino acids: CASSLADRGANYGYTF.

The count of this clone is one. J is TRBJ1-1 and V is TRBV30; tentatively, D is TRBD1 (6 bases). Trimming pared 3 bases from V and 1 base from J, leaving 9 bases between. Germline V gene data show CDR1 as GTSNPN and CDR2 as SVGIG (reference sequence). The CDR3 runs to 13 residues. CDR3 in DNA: TGTGCCTGGAGGGGAGGGGGGAACACTGAAGCTTTCTTT. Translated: CAWRGGGNTEAFF. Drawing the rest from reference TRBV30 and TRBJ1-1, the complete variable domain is SQTIHQWPATLVQPVGSPLSLECTVEGTSNPNLYWYRQAAGRGLQLLFYSVGIGQISSEVPQNLSASRPQDRQFILSSKKLLLSDSGFYLCAWRGGGNTEAFFGQGTRLTVV.

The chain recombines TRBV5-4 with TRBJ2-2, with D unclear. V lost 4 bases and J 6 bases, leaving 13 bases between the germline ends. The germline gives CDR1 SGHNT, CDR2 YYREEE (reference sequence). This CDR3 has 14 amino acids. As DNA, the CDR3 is TGTGCCAGCAGCGCCAGCTCTGTGGCCGGGGAGCTGTTTTTT. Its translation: CASSASSVAGELFF.

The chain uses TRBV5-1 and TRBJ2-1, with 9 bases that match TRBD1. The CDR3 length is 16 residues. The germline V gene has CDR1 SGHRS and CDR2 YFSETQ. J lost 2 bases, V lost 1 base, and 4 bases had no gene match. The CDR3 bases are TGCGCCAGCAGCTTGAGCACAGGGGGCCCCTACAATGAGCAGTTCTTC. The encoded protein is CASSLSTGGPYNEQFF.

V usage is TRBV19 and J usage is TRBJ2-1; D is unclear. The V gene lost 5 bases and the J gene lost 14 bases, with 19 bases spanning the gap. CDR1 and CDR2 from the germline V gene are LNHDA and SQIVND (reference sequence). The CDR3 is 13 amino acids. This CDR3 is CASSLPPPAREFF. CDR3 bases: TGTGCCAGTAGTCTCCCCCCTCCCGCCCGGGAGTTCTTC.

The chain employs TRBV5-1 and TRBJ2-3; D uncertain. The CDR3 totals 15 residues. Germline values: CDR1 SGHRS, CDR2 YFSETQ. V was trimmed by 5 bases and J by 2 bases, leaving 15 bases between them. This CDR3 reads CASRWTPVSTDTQYF. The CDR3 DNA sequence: TGCGCCAGCAGGTGGACCCCGGTCTCCACAGATACGCAGTATTTT.

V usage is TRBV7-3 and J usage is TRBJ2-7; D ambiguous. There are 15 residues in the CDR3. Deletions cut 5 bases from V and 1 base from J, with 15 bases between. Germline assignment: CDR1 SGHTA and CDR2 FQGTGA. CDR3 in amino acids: CASSPGAEKSYEQYF. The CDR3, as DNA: TGTGCCAGCAGCCCCGGAGCAGAAAAGTCCTACGAGCAGTACTTC.

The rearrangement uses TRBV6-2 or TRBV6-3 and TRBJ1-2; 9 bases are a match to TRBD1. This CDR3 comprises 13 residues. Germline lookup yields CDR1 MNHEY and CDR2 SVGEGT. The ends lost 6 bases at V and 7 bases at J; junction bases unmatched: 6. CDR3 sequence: CASSRDRVVGYTF. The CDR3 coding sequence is TGTGCCAGCAGCCGGGACAGGGTGGTTGGCTACACCTTC.

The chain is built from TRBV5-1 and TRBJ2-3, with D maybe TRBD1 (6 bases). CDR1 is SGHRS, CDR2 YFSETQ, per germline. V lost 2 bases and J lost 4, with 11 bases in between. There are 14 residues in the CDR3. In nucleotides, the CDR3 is TGCGCCAGCAGCTTACAGGGTAGCGCAGATACGCAGTATTTT. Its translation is CASSLQGSADTQYF.

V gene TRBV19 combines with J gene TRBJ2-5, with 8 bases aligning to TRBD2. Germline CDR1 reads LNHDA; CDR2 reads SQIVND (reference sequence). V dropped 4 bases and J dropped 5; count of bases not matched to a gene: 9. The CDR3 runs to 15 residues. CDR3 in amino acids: CASSTASGGKETQYF. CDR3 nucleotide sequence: TGTGCCAGTAGTACCGCTTCGGGGGGGAAGGAGACCCAGTACTTC.